This T cell receptor (beta chain) was identified in a study of blood T cell repertoires in COVID-19. Study in general: Samples of COVID-19 (acute and convalescent) were obtained from the United States, Italy and Spain. PBMCs, B-cell-depleted T cells, or T cells provided the cDNA or gDNA that made up the material.

As handled by the study authors: How many nucleated cells were present was estimated from reference gene primer amplification. Here immunoSEQ multiplex PCR was the method, and the copy in TCRdb shows in-frame clones only, minus some. V, J and clone size are those of that table, while D and trimming were read from the DNA. The data hold under 300,000 clones, with roughly 82% observed a single time. This CDR3 contains 15 residues. Germline lookup yields CDR1 SGHRS and CDR2 YFSETQ. V dropped 2 bases and J dropped 0 bases, with 9 bases sitting between them. A single count supports this clone. Sequenced material: peripheral blood. The genes are TRBV5-1 and TRBJ2-1; no definite D call. This sequence originates from a woman older than 75 with active or convalescent COVID-19. In DNA, the CDR3 is TGCGCCAGCAGCTTATCTGCGAGCTCCTACAATGAGCAGTTCTTC. Its translation is CASSLSASSYNEQFF.